This is a list of T cell receptor beta chains from one sample in a study of T cells in Graves' hyperthyroidism and ophthalmopathy. TCRdb re-derived calls from the multiplex PCR reads in MiXCR, one entry per CDR3 protein. Found here are about 500,000 distinct CDR3 sequences, 17% of them singletons; the top ten hold 15% to 20%. The sample taken for sequencing was blood. These receptors were taken from a woman aged 18-29 years with Graves' ophthalmopathy. Both conserved end residues are part of each CDR3. The order of the fields is V gene, D gene, J gene, clone size, CDR3 DNA, CDR3 protein. The D gene is left open where the match is weak. Clone size, where shown, is once, few, many, or a class for clones that have expanded.

v_call: TRBV6-1
d_call: NA
j_call: TRBJ1-1
clone_size: many
cdr3_nt: TGTGCCAGCAGTATTCAGGGGATGAACACTGAAGCTTTCTTT
cdr3_aa: CASSIQGMNTEAFF

v_call: TRBV19
d_call: TRBD2
j_call: TRBJ2-3
clone_size: few
cdr3_nt: TGTGCCAGTAGTTCGCGGGAGGGGCTTGGGACGCAGTATTTT
cdr3_aa: CASSSREGLGTQYF

v_call: TRBV11-2
d_call: NA
j_call: TRBJ2-3
clone_size: NA
cdr3_nt: TGTGCCAGCAGCCCCGAATCGGGAACAGATACGCAGTATTTT
cdr3_aa: CASSPESGTDTQYF

v_call: TRBV4-2
d_call: NA
j_call: TRBJ1-3
clone_size: NA
cdr3_nt: TGTGCCAGCAGCCAAGACTCAGGTAGCAGGGCTGGAAACACCATATATTTT
cdr3_aa: CASSQDSGSRAGNTIYF

v_call: TRBV11-1
d_call: NA
j_call: TRBJ2-5
clone_size: many
cdr3_nt: TGTGCCAGCAGACTTGGAGAGACCCAGTACTTC
cdr3_aa: CASRLGETQYF

v_call: TRBV11-1
d_call: NA
j_call: TRBJ1-1
clone_size: many
cdr3_nt: TGTGCCAGCACCATTTCGTCGGAAGCTTTCTTT
cdr3_aa: CASTISSEAFF

v_call: TRBV27
d_call: NA
j_call: TRBJ1-1
clone_size: many
cdr3_nt: TGTGCCAGCAGTTATAACAGGGCCACTGAAGCTTTCTTT
cdr3_aa: CASSYNRATEAFF

v_call: TRBV20-1
d_call: NA
j_call: TRBJ1-1
clone_size: many
cdr3_nt: TGCAGTGCTCAAGTCAGGGGAGTCGACACTGAAGCTTTCTTT
cdr3_aa: CSAQVRGVDTEAFF

v_call: TRBV10-3
d_call: TRBD2
j_call: TRBJ2-3
clone_size: many
cdr3_nt: TGTGCCATCAGTGAGTCCATCCTTAGCGGGAGTGGGTCAGATACGCAGTATTTT
cdr3_aa: CAISESILSGSGSDTQYF

v_call: TRBV7-2
d_call: NA
j_call: TRBJ1-4
clone_size: many
cdr3_nt: TGTGCCAGCAGCCAGGGGACACCTAATGAAAAACTGTTTTTT
cdr3_aa: CASSQGTPNEKLFF

v_call: TRBV2
d_call: TRBD2
j_call: TRBJ2-3
clone_size: NA
cdr3_nt: TGTGCCAGCAGTTACTCGGGTCGCGGGAGGGCCTTCACAGATACGCAGTATTTT
cdr3_aa: CASSYSGRGRAFTDTQYF

v_call: TRBV5-6
d_call: NA
j_call: TRBJ1-1
clone_size: few
cdr3_nt: TGTGCCAGCAGCTTGTACAGGGCGAATGAAGCTTTCTTT
cdr3_aa: CASSLYRANEAFF

v_call: TRBV6-1
d_call: NA
j_call: TRBJ1-5
clone_size: few
cdr3_nt: TGTGCCAGCAGTGAATCCGGGACCCTGGGGCCCCAGCATTTT
cdr3_aa: CASSESGTLGPQHF

v_call: TRBV20-1
d_call: NA
j_call: TRBJ1-1
clone_size: many
cdr3_nt: TGCAGTGCTAGAGATCACAGGGCGAACACTGAAGCTTTCTTT
cdr3_aa: CSARDHRANTEAFF

v_call: TRBV3-1
d_call: NA
j_call: TRBJ2-3
clone_size: many
cdr3_nt: TGTGCCAGCAGTCAGATAATGGGAACAGATACGCAGTATTTT
cdr3_aa: CASSQIMGTDTQYF

v_call: TRBV3-1
d_call: TRBD2
j_call: TRBJ2-7
clone_size: many
cdr3_nt: TGTGCCAGCAGGCCGACTAGCGGAGACTACGAGCAGTACTTC
cdr3_aa: CASRPTSGDYEQYF

v_call: TRBV10-3
d_call: NA
j_call: TRBJ1-5
clone_size: few
cdr3_nt: TGTGCCATCAGTGAGACCGGGACACGCAATCAGCCCCAGCATTTT
cdr3_aa: CAISETGTRNQPQHF

v_call: TRBV9
d_call: NA
j_call: TRBJ2-1
clone_size: once
cdr3_nt: TGTGCCAGCAGCTATTCCTCGGAGCCCTACAATGAGCAGTTCTTC
cdr3_aa: CASSYSSEPYNEQFF

v_call: TRBV6-1
d_call: NA
j_call: TRBJ2-1
clone_size: NA
cdr3_nt: TGTGCCAGCAGTGATAGCCCCACAGGGTTCAATGAGCAGTTCTTC
cdr3_aa: CASSDSPTGFNEQFF

v_call: TRBV4-2
d_call: NA
j_call: TRBJ2-2
clone_size: NA
cdr3_nt: TGTGCCAGCAGCCAAGGTTATCGGACCGGGGAGCTGTTTTTT
cdr3_aa: CASSQGYRTGELFF

v_call: TRBV27
d_call: NA
j_call: TRBJ2-7
clone_size: many
cdr3_nt: TGTGCCAGCGGTCCTCTCCTCTACGAGCAGTACTTC
cdr3_aa: CASGPLLYEQYF

v_call: TRBV6-1
d_call: TRBD1
j_call: TRBJ1-6
clone_size: few
cdr3_nt: TGTGCCAGCACCCAGGGGGGATGGCCCTATAATTCACCCCTCCACTTT
cdr3_aa: CASTQGGWPYNSPLHF

v_call: TRBV6-6
d_call: NA
j_call: TRBJ2-2
clone_size: NA
cdr3_nt: TGTGCCAGCAGTTACTCGACAGGGAACACCGGGGAGCTGTTTTTT
cdr3_aa: CASSYSTGNTGELFF

v_call: TRBV27
d_call: TRBD1
j_call: TRBJ2-7
clone_size: many
cdr3_nt: TGTGCCAGCAGGACTGGGACAGGGAGCTCCTACGAGCAGTACTTC
cdr3_aa: CASRTGTGSSYEQYF

v_call: TRBV5-1
d_call: TRBD1
j_call: TRBJ1-4
clone_size: NA
cdr3_nt: TGCGCCAGCAGCCCCCGACAGGGAACCGAAAAACTGTTTTTT
cdr3_aa: CASSPRQGTEKLFF

v_call: TRBV20-1
d_call: TRBD2
j_call: TRBJ2-1
clone_size: many
cdr3_nt: TGCAGTGCTCCAGGGCCTAGCGGGGGGGTAGGTAATGAGCAGTTCTTC
cdr3_aa: CSAPGPSGGVGNEQFF

v_call: TRBV28
d_call: NA
j_call: TRBJ2-5
clone_size: many
cdr3_nt: TGTGCCAGCAGTTTTGGGGAAGAGACCCAGTACTTC
cdr3_aa: CASSFGEETQYF

v_call: TRBV29-1
d_call: NA
j_call: TRBJ2-1
clone_size: many
cdr3_nt: TGCAGCATCGAAAGGGACGACTTAGCCCACTACAATGAGCAGTTCTTC
cdr3_aa: CSIERDDLAHYNEQFF

v_call: TRBV5-5
d_call: NA
j_call: TRBJ2-1
clone_size: many
cdr3_nt: TGTGCCAGCAGCTTGGCCAGGATGGTTTGGTTCTTC
cdr3_aa: CASSLARMVWFF

v_call: TRBV3-1
d_call: NA
j_call: TRBJ1-3
clone_size: many
cdr3_nt: TGTGCCAGCAGCCAAGGATTGTCTGGAAACACCATATATTTT
cdr3_aa: CASSQGLSGNTIYF

v_call: TRBV20-1
d_call: TRBD1
j_call: TRBJ1-1
clone_size: many
cdr3_nt: TGCAGTGCTAGAGCCGGGACAGGGTCGACTGAAGCTTTCTTT
cdr3_aa: CSARAGTGSTEAFF

v_call: TRBV29-1
d_call: NA
j_call: TRBJ2-5
clone_size: few
cdr3_nt: TGCAGCGTTGATCTTCCCCCCCAATGGGAGACCCAGTACTTC
cdr3_aa: CSVDLPPQWETQYF